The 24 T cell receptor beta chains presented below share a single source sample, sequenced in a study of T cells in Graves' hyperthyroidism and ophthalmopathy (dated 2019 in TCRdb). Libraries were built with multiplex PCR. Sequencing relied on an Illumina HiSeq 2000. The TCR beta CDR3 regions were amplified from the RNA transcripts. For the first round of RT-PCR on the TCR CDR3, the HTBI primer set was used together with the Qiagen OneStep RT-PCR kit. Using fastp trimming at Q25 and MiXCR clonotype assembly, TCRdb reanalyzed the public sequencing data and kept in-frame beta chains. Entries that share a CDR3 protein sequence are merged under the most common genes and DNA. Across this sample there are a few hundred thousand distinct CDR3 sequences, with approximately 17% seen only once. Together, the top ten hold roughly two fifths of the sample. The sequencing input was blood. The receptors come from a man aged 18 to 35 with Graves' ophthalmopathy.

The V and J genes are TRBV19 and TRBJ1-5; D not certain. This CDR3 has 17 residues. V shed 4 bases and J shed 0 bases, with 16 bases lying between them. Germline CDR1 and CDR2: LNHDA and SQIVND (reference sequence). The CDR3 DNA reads TGTGCCAGTAGTACACCAAGGACGGGATATAGCAATCAGCCCCAGCATTTT. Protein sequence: CASSTPRTGYSNQPQHF.

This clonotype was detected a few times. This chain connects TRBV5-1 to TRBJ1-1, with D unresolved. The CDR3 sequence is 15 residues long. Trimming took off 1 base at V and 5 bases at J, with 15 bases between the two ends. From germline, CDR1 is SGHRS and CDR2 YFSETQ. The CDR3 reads CASSLMSHEGTEAFF. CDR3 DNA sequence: TGCGCCAGCAGCTTGATGTCCCATGAAGGTACTGAAGCTTTCTTT. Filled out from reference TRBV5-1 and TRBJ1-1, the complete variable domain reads KAGVTQTPRYLIKTRGQQVTLSCSPISGHRSVSWYQQTPGQGLQFLFEYFSETQRNKGNFPGRFSGRQFSNSRSEMNVSTLELGDSALYLCASSLMSHEGTEAFFGQGTRLTVV.

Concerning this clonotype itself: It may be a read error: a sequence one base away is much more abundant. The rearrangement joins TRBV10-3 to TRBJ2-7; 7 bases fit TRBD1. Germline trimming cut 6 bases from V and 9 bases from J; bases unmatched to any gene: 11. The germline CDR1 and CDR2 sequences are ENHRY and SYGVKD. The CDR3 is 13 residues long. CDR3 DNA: TGTGCCATCAGATCGACAGGGCTAGTCGGGCAGTACTTC. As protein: CAIRSTGLVGQYF.

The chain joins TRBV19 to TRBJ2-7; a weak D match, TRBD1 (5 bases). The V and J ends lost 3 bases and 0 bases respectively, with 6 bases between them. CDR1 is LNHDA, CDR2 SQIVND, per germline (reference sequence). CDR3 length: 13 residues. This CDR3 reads CASSIGASYEQYF. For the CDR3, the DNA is TGTGCCAGTAGTATTGGGGCCTCCTACGAGCAGTACTTC.

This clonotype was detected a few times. This chain's CDR3 is CASSFQGDNYGYTF. In DNA, the CDR3 is TGTGCCAGCAGCTTTCAGGGGGATAACTATGGCTACACCTTC. This rearrangement joins TRBV16 to TRBJ1-2; 7 bases align to TRBD1. The CDR3 extends over 14 amino acids. With 5 bases clipped from V and 1 base from J, the junction kept 4 bases outside the gene matches. The germline V gene encodes CDR1 KGHSY and CDR2 FQNENV.

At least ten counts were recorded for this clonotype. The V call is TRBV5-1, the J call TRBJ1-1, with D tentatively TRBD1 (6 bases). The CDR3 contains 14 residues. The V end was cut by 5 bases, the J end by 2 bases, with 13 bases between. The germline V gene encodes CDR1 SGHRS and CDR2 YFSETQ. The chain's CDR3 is CASRAGVSNTEAFF. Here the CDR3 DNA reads TGCGCCAGCAGAGCAGGGGTCTCCAACACTGAAGCTTTCTTT.

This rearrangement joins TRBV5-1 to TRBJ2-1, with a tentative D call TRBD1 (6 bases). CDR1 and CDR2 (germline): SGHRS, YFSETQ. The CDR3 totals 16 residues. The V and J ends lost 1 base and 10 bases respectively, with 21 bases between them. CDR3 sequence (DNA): TGCGCCAGCAGCTTGATGTCAGGGGAAGGGTACCGGGAGCAGTTCTTC. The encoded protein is CASSLMSGEGYREQFF.

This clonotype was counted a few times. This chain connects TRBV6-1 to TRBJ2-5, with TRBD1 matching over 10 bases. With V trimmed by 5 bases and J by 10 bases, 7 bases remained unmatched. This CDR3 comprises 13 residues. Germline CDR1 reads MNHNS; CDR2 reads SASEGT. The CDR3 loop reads CASSLSGQGGQYF. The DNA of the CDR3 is TGTGCCAGCAGTTTGAGTGGACAGGGGGGCCAGTACTTC.

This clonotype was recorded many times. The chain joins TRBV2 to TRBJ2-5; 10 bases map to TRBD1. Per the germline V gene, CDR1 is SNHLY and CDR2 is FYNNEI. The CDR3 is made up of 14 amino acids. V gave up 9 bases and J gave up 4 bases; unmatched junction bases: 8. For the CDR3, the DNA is TGTGCCAGGGGACTCGGACAGGGGGGAGAGACCCAGTACTTC. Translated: CARGLGQGGETQYF.

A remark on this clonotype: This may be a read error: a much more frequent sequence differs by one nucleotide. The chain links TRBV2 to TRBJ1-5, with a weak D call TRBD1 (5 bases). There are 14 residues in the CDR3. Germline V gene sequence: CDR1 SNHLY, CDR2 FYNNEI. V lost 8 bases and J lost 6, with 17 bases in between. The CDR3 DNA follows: TGTGCCAGCGAGACAGCCCCTGGCAGTCAGCCCCAGCATTTT. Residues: CASETAPGSQPQHF.

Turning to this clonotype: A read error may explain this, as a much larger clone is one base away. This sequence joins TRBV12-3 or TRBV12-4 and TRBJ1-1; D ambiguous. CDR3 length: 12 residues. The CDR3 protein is CTSSLDRIVAFF. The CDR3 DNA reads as TGTACCAGCAGTCTAGACCGTATCGTAGCTTTCTTT.

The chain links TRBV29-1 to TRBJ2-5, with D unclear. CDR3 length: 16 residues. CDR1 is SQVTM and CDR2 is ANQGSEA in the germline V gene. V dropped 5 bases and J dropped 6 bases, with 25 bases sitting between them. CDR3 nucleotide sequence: TGCAGCGTTCGGAGTGAGACGGAAACCCTAGTGCAGACCCAGTACTTC. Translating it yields CSVRSETETLVQTQYF.

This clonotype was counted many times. The CDR3 region is CSAPPRTTPYEQYF. The CDR3 DNA reads as TGCAGTGCGCCCCCCCGGACAACCCCCTACGAGCAGTACTTC. The rearrangement links TRBV20-1 to TRBJ2-7, with D possibly being TRBD1 (5 bases). The CDR3 consists of 14 residues. Germline CDR1 and CDR2: DFQATT and SNEGSKA (reference sequence). V was clipped by 6 bases and J by 2 bases, with 17 bases between them.

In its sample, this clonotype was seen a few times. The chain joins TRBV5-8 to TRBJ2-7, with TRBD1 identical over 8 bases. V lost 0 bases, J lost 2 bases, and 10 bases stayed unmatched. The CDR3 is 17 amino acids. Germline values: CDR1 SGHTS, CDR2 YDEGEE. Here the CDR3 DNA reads TGTGCCAGCAGCTTGGTGGAGGGACAGGCCTTCACCTACGAGCAGTACTTC. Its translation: CASSLVEGQAFTYEQYF.

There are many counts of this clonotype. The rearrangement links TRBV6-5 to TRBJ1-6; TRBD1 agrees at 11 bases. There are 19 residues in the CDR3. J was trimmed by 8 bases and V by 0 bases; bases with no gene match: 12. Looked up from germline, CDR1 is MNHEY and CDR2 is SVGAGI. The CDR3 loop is CASSYSRGTGGVLDSPLHF. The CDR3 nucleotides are TGTGCCAGCAGTTACTCCCGAGGGACAGGGGGAGTTTTGGATTCACCCCTCCACTTT.

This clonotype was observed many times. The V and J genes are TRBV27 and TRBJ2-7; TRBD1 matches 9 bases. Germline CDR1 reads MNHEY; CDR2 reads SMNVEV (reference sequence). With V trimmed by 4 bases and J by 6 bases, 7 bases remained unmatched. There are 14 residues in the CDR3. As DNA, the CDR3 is TGTGCCAGCAGTTACAGGGGGCGCGGGAGCGAGCAGTACTTC. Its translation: CASSYRGRGSEQYF.

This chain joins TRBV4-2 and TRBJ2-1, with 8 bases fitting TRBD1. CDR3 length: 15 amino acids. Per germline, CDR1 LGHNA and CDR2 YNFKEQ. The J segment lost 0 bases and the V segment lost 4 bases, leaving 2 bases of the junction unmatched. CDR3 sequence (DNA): TGTGCCAGCAGCCCGGGGACAGGCTCCTACAATGAGCAGTTCTTC. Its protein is CASSPGTGSYNEQFF.

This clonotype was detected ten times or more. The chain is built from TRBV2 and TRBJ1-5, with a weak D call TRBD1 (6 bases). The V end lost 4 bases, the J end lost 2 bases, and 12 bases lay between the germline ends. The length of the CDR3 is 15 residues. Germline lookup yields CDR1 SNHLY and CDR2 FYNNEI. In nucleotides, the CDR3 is TGTGCCAGCAGTGTGGAGGGGGGAGGCAATCAGCCCCAGCATTTT. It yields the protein CASSVEGGGNQPQHF.

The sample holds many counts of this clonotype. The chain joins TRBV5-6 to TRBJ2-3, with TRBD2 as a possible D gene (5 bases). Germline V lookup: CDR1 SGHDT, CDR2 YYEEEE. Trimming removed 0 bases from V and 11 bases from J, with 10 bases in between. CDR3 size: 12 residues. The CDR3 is CASSLAFGEQYF. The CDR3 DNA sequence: TGTGCCAGCAGCTTGGCTTTCGGGGAGCAGTATTTT.

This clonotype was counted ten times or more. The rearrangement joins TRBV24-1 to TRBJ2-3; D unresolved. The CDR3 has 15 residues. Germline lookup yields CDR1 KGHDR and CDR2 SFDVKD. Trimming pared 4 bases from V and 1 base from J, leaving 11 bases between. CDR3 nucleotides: TGTGCCACCAGTGAACCCGGGTGGCGCACAGATACGCAGTATTTT. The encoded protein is CATSEPGWRTDTQYF.

The CDR3 coding sequence is TGCGCCAGCAGCTTGGCTAGCGGGGAATCAGATACGCAGTATTTT. It yields the protein CASSLASGESDTQYF. V gene TRBV5-1 combines with J gene TRBJ2-3, with TRBD2 identical over 9 bases. V shed 0 bases and J 4 bases; nucleotides not matched to a gene: 3. CDR3 length: 15 residues. CDR1 is SGHRS and CDR2 is YFSETQ in the germline V gene.

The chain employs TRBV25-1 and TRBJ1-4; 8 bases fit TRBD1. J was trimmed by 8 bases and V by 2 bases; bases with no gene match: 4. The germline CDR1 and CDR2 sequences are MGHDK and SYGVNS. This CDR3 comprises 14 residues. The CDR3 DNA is TGTGCCAGCAGTGAACGGACAGGGCGGGAAAAACTGTTTTTT. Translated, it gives CASSERTGREKLFF.

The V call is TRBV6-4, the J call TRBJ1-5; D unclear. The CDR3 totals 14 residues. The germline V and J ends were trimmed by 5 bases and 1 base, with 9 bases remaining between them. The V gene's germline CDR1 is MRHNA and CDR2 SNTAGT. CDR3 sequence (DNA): TGTGCCAGCAGTAGGGAAGCGAGCAATCAGCCCCAGCATTTT. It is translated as CASSREASNQPQHF.

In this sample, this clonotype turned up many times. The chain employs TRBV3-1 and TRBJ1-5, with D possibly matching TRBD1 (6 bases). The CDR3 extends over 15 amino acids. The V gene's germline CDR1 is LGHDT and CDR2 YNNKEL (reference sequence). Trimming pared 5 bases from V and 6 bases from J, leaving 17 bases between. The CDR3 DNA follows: TGTGCCAGCAGCTCGGGGGGCGCTTCTGGTCAGCCCCAGCATTTT. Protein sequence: CASSSGGASGQPQHF.